This TCR beta chain was obtained from a study of blood T cells in healthy people across ages. Overall study findings and caveats: Across the age range, TCR beta diversity per million T cells fell in a roughly linear way.

Through a sample-barcoded 5' primer and a J-beta primer mix, a second PCR was run for roughly 6 to 12 cycles. MiXCR, applied by TCRdb to the 5' RACE reads, yields one record per CDR3 protein. This table has about 800,000 distinct CDR3 sequences, around 25% appearing once. The CDR3 covers 15 residues. Per the germline V gene, CDR1 is SEHNR and CDR2 is FQNEAQ (reference sequence). The V end was cut by 5 bases, the J end by 0 bases, with 10 bases between. Remarks on this clonotype: Antigen: not known.

A further study also used this sample, focusing on T cells of mothers and their children.

Sequenced sample: blood. This clonotype was obtained from a boy aged 5-17 years in good health. The V gene is TRBV7-9, the J gene TRBJ1-4; D perhaps matches TRBD1 (6 bases). CDR3 DNA: TGTGCCAGCAGCCCCGGGACAACAACTAATGAAAAACTGTTTTTT. This sequence encodes CASSPGTTTNEKLFF.